The 17 T cell receptor beta chains below all came from one sample that was sequenced in a study of tumor-infiltrating lymphocytes in primary liver carcinoma. A constant-region primer served to make TCR beta cDNA from roughly 460 ng total RNA. Three nested multiplex PCR rounds of slightly modified ARM-PCR generated TCR beta libraries. Running nine to ten cycles apiece, the first two PCR rounds relied on TRBV1-TRBV30 forward primers together with a C-beta reverse primer. In TCRdb, the multiplex PCR reads were re-called with MiXCR into one record per CDR3 protein. The sample lists around 71,000 distinct CDR3 sequences, 71% seen once, with around 15% in the top ten. Taking roughly 18-32 mg of unsorted bulk tissue, the authors co-extracted RNA and DNA. Material: liver tumor tissue from sampling region 4. Subset denoted: tumor region T4, right-lateral pole. The origin of the receptors is a woman aged 55 to 70 with primary liver carcinoma and hepatitis B virus infection.

This clonotype was seen at least ten times. This chain connects TRBV6-6 to TRBJ1-2, with 8 bases aligning to TRBD1. V lost 4 bases and J lost 8; bases outside the gene matches: 0. Germline V gene sequence: CDR1 MNHNY, CDR2 SVGAGI (reference sequence). The CDR3 is made up of 11 amino acids. For the CDR3, the DNA is TGTGCCAGCAGTTGGGACAGGGGCTACACCTTC. Its translation is CASSWDRGYTF.

This chain connects TRBV6-5 to TRBJ2-7; tentative D call: TRBD1 (6 bases). From germline, CDR1 is MNHEY and CDR2 SVGAGI. The V end lost 6 bases, the J end lost 12 bases, and 30 bases lay between the germline ends. The CDR3 is 16 amino acids. This CDR3 is CASSYSGWQGTYERYF. DNA of the CDR3: TGTGCCAGCAGCTATTCCGGTTGGCAGGGGACCTACGAACGGTACTTC.

On this clonotype itself: An end of the junction differs from the germline gene, which may be a read error. The rearrangement uses TRBV7-2 and TRBJ2-1, with TRBD2 matching over 9 bases. CDR1 is SGHTA, CDR2 FQGNSA, per germline. CDR3 length: 15 residues. CDR3 sequence reads: CASSLMTSGLNEQLF. CDR3 nucleotides: TGTGCCAGTAGCTTAATGACTAGCGGTCTCAATGAGCAGCTCTTC.

This clonotype was recorded a few times. A clone one base away is much larger, so this may be a read error. This chain connects TRBV6-1 to TRBJ1-6; D is possibly TRBD1 (6 bases). Trimming removed 7 bases at V and 8 bases at J, with 15 bases between. CDR3 length equals 14 residues. CDR1 is MNHNS and CDR2 is SASEGT in the germline V gene. The CDR3 DNA sequence: TGTGCCAGCACCCGGGGGGCGGAGGATTCACCCCTCCACTTT. This gives the protein CASTRGAEDSPLHF.

To note about this clonotype: With a much larger clone just one base away, this may be a read error. The chain recombines TRBV7-9 with TRBJ1-3; 7 positions match TRBD1. Germline values: CDR1 SEHNR, CDR2 FQNEAQ (reference sequence). The J segment lost 2 bases and the V segment lost 8 bases, leaving 9 bases of the junction unmatched. CDR3 size: 15 residues. The CDR3 spells CASRATTGAGNTIYF. As DNA, the CDR3 is TGTGCCAGCCGCGCCACCACAGGGGCTGGAAACACCATATATTTT.

Details on this clonotype: A clone one base away is much larger, so this may be a read error. The V gene is TRBV7-9, the J gene TRBJ1-3; D is uncertain. Per germline, CDR1 SEHNR and CDR2 FQNEAQ (reference sequence). The CDR3 has 16 amino acids. This chain's CDR3 is CASSPPGRLSGSTIYF. The CDR3 DNA reads TGTGCCAGCAGCCCCCCCGGTAGGCTGTCTGGAAGCACCATATATTTT.

Regarding this clonotype: Its ends do not fully match the called genes, so a read error is possible. The chain carries TRBV6-1 and TRBJ2-2, with D perhaps TRBD2 (5 bases). The CDR3 is made up of 14 amino acids. Germline V lookup: CDR1 MNHNS, CDR2 SASEGT. CDR3 nucleotide sequence: TGTGCCAGCAGACGTGGCAGGAACACCGGGAAGCTGTTTTTT. Its protein product is CASRRGRNTGKLFF.

V is TRBV2 and J is TRBJ2-4, with unresolved D. Germline V gives CDR1 SNHLY, CDR2 FYNNEI. This CDR3 has 14 residues. V was pared by 2 bases and J by 3 bases, with 8 bases between. CDR3 nucleotides: TGTGCCAGCAGTGAAAACCACGACAAAAACATTCAGTACTTC. Protein product: CASSENHDKNIQYF.

A remark on this clonotype: This may be a read error, as it is one base from a much larger clone. This sequence joins TRBV5-1 and TRBJ1-3; D uncertain. Germline V gene lookup returns CDR1 SGHRS and CDR2 YFSETQ. The CDR3 loop spans 16 amino acids. In DNA form, the CDR3 reads TGCGCCAGCGGCTTGACCCTATCCACCACGGGAAACACCATATATTTT. It translates to CASGLTLSTTGNTIYF.

A note on this clonotype: The junction shows a germline mismatch at one end, possibly a read error. The chain links TRBV14 to TRBJ1-2, with 7 nucleotides matching TRBD1. In germline, CDR1 is SGHDN, CDR2 FVKESK. CDR3 size: 16 residues. In nucleotides, the CDR3 is TGTTCCAGCAGTCCATACGACAAGGGGGCCGACTATGGCTACACCTTC. This sequence encodes CSSSPYDKGADYGYTF.

CDR3 sequence (DNA): TGTGCCACCAGCCTACAGGGTTTAGATACGCAGTATTTT. Protein sequence: CATSLQGLDTQYF. The J gene is TRBJ2-3, the V gene TRBV15, with a possible D match to TRBD1 (6 bases). The CDR3 runs 13 residues. The V end lost 5 bases, the J end lost 5 bases, and 11 bases lay between the germline ends. Germline CDR1 reads LNHNV; CDR2 reads YYDKDF (reference sequence).

The chain joins TRBV11-3 to TRBJ2-7; 7 bases line up with TRBD2. The CDR3 has 14 residues. V was clipped by 6 bases and J by 12 bases; unmatched bases: 17. CDR1 is SGHNT and CDR2 is YENEEA in the germline V gene. The CDR3 region is CASRLSGREHERYF. The DNA for the CDR3 is TGTGCCAGCAGGTTAAGCGGGCGGGAGCACGAACGGTACTTC.

This clonotype was observed many times. This chain uses TRBV5-1 with TRBJ2-2, with 8 nucleotides matching TRBD1. V was clipped by 3 bases and J by 2 bases; unmatched bases: 6. This CDR3 is 16 amino acids long. Germline V gene lookup returns CDR1 SGHRS and CDR2 YFSETQ. The CDR3 DNA sequence: TGCGCCAGCAGCTGGAGTCCAGGGGGCAACACCGGGGAGCTGTTTTTT. It yields the protein CASSWSPGGNTGELFF.

Notes on this clonotype: At one boundary the junction diverges from the germline segment, which might be a read error. The gene calls are TRBV11-2 and TRBJ2-7, with D uncertain. Germline CDR1 is SGHAT and CDR2 is FQNNGV. There are 12 residues in the CDR3. The CDR3 loop reads CASSYTRHEQYF. CDR3 bases: TGTGCAAGCAGCTACACAAGACACGAGCAGTACTTC.

This chain uses TRBV28 with TRBJ2-1; TRBD2 matches 12 bases. Germline V lookup: CDR1 MDHEN, CDR2 SYDVKM. CDR3 size: 18 residues. Trimming took 7 bases from V and 2 from J; bases not matched to a gene: 12. The CDR3 DNA sequence: TGTGCCAGCACTTCTCATCGTCTAGCGGGAGGGGCCTACAATGAGCAGTTCTTC. This sequence encodes CASTSHRLAGGAYNEQFF. The full variable domain, in which reference TRBV28 and TRBJ2-1 provide the parts outside the CDR3, is DVKVTQSSRYLVKRTGEKVFLECVQDMDHENMFWYRQDPGLGLRLIYFSYDVKMKEKGDIPEGYSVSREKKERFSLILESASTNQTSMYLCASTSHRLAGGAYNEQFFGPGTRLTVL.

V and J are TRBV5-1 and TRBJ2-7; 10 positions agree with TRBD2. This CDR3 is built from 18 residues. Germline CDR1 is SGHRS and CDR2 is YFSETQ. The V segment lost 2 bases and the J segment 2 bases; nucleotides outside the gene matches: 13. The DNA of the CDR3 is TGCGCCAGCAGCTTTGGGCCCGTGACAGCGGGAGGGACCTACGAGCAGTACGTC. It codes for CASSFGPVTAGGTYEQYV.

This clonotype showed up many times. The chain carries TRBV29-1 and TRBJ1-5; 10 bases map to TRBD1. This CDR3 contains 14 residues. Germline assignment: CDR1 SQVTM and CDR2 ANQGSEA. J gave up 6 bases and V 4 bases, and 6 bases lay outside the gene matches. CDR3 nucleotides: TGCAGCGTTGCGGGACAGGGGATGGGTCAGCCCCAGCATTTT. It translates to CSVAGQGMGQPQHF.